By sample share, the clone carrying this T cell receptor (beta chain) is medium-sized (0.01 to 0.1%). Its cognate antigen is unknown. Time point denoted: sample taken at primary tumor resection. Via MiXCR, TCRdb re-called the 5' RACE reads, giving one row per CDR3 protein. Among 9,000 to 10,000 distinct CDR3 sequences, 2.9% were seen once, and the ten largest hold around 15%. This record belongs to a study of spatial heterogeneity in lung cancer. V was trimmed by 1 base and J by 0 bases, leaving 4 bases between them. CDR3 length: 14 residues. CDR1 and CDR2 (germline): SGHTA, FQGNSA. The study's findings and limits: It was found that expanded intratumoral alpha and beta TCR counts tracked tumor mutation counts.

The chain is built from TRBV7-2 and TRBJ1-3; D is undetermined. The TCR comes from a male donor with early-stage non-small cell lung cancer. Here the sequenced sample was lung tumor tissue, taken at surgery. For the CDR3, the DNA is TGTGCCAGCAGCTTAGGTCTCTCTGGAAACACCATATATTTT. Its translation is CASSLGLSGNTIYF.